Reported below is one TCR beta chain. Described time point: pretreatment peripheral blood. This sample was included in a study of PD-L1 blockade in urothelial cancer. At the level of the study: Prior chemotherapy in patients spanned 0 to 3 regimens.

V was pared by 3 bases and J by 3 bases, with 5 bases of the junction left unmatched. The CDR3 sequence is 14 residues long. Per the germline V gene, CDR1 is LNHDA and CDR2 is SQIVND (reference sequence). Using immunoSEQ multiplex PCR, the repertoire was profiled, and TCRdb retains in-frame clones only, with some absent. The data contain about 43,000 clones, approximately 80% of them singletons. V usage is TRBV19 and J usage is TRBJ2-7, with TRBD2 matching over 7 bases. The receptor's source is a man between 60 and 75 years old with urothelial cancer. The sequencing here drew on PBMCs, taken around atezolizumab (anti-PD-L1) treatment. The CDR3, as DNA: TGTGCCAGTAGTATCGCTAGCGGCATCTACGAGCAGTACTTC. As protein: CASSIASGIYEQYF.